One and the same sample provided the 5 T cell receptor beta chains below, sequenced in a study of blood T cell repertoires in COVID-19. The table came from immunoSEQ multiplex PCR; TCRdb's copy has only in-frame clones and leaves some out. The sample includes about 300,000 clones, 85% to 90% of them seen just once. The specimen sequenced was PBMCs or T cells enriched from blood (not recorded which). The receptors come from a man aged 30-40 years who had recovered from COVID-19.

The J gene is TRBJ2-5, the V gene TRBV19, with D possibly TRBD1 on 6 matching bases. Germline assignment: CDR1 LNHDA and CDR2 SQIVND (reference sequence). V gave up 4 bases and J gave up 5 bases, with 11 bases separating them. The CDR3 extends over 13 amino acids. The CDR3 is CASSTNRAETQYF. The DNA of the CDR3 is TGTGCCAGTAGTACCAACAGGGCGGAGACCCAGTACTTC.

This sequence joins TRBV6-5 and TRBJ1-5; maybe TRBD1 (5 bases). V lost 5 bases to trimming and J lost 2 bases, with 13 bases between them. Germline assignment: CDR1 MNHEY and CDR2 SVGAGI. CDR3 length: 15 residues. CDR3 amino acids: CASSPQPGGNQPQHF. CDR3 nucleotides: TGTGCCAGCAGTCCTCAACCGGGGGGCAATCAGCCCCAGCATTTT.

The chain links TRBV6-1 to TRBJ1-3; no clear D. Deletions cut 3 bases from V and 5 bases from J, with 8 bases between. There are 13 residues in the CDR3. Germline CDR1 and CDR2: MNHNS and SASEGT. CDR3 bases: TGTGCCAGCAGTGAGCGCCTCAGAAACACCATATATTTT. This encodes CASSERLRNTIYF.

Here the CDR3 reads CASSPRGSYNEQFF. CDR3 DNA: TGTGCCAGCAGTCCCAGGGGCTCCTACAATGAGCAGTTCTTC. The gene calls are TRBV7-2 and TRBJ2-1, with D possibly matching TRBD1 (6 bases). The germline gives CDR1 SGHTA, CDR2 FQGNSA. Trimming pared 6 bases from V and 0 bases from J, leaving 9 bases between. The CDR3 covers 14 residues.

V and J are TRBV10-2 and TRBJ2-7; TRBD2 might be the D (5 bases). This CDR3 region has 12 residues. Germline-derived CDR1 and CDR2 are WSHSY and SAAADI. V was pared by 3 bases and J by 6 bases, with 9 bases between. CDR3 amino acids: CASSDEGSEQYF. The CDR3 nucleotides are TGCGCCAGCAGTGATGAGGGTAGCGAGCAGTACTTC.